These 6 T cell receptor beta chains came from one sample sequenced in a study of blood T cell repertoires in COVID-19. Some clones are missing from TCRdb's copy, which holds only in-frame ones; the method was immunoSEQ multiplex PCR. The sample lists 150,000 to 200,000 clones; 60% to 80% were seen once. The sample comprised peripheral blood. These TCRs come from an older woman with acute or convalescent COVID-19.

The CDR3, as DNA: TGTGCCAGCACGGGCGGACTACCCTACAATGAGCAGTTCTTC. Its protein product is CASTGGLPYNEQFF. The chain recombines TRBV2 with TRBJ2-1; a possible D gene is TRBD2 (6 bases). The length of the CDR3 is 14 residues. The germline V gene encodes CDR1 SNHLY and CDR2 FYNNEI. The V and J ends lost 7 bases and 2 bases respectively, with 12 bases between them.

The chain employs TRBV7-7 and TRBJ2-7; D is perhaps TRBD2 (5 bases). CDR3 length: 13 amino acids. Germline V CDR1 and CDR2: SSHAT, FNYEAQ (reference sequence). Trimming cost V 5 bases and J 1 base, with 9 bases left between them. The CDR3 is CASSISGSYEQYF. CDR3 nucleotides: TGTGCCAGCAGCATCAGCGGATCCTACGAGCAGTACTTC.

The CDR3 region is CASSLRGGTTYNEQFF. The CDR3 DNA is TGTGCCAGCAGCTTAAGGGGGGGGACTACATACAATGAGCAGTTCTTC. The genes are TRBV7-2 and TRBJ2-1; TRBD2 might be the D (7 bases). CDR3 size: 16 residues. V lost 2 bases and J lost 4, with 15 bases in between. The germline V gene has CDR1 SGHTA and CDR2 FQGNSA.

The chain recombines TRBV5-5 with TRBJ2-5; D gene ambiguous. This CDR3 contains 15 residues. Trimming removed 0 bases from V and 0 bases from J, with 9 bases in between. Germline V gives CDR1 SGHKS, CDR2 YYEKEE (reference sequence). The CDR3 DNA reads TGTGCCAGCAGCTTGGTTAGCTCTAACCAAGAGACCCAGTACTTC. It yields the protein CASSLVSSNQETQYF.

This sequence joins TRBV5-1 and TRBJ1-6; D not resolved. This CDR3 contains 13 residues. The V gene's germline CDR1 is SGHRS and CDR2 YFSETQ. Between the trimmed V and J ends, which lost 4 bases and 8 bases, there was a span of 10 bases. Written as DNA, the CDR3 is TGCGCCAGCAGCCCCGTACCGGATTCACCCCTCCACTTT. Its protein is CASSPVPDSPLHF.

The chain is built from TRBV11-2 and TRBJ2-5, with 8 nucleotides matching TRBD1. With V trimmed by 3 bases and J by 5 bases, 5 bases remained unmatched. The CDR3 runs to 14 residues. Germline assignment: CDR1 SGHAT and CDR2 FQNNGV. For the CDR3, the DNA is TGTGCCAGCAGCTTCAGGGGGCGCATGGAGACCCAGTACTTC. As protein: CASSFRGRMETQYF.